The next 5 T cell receptor beta chains were all read from a single sample in a study of technical replicates of blood from several donors. Here immunoSEQ multiplex PCR was the method, and the copy in TCRdb shows in-frame clones only, minus some. Of 99,000 or so clones detected, about 95% appear once; the ten largest clones hold roughly 0.19%. Sequencing was performed on T cells isolated from PBMCs. Receptor source: a human donor in good health.

The V and J genes are TRBV29-1 and TRBJ2-5, with 7 bases lining up with TRBD1. The CDR3 is 16 residues long. Germline CDR1 and CDR2: SQVTM and ANQGSEA. V gave up 2 bases and J gave up 2 bases; unmatched junction bases: 11. The CDR3 region is CSVEWTGTTLQETQYF. The CDR3 DNA sequence: TGCAGCGTTGAATGGACAGGAACAACCTTACAAGAGACCCAGTACTTC.

The CDR3 loop is CASSYGTGDEQFF. In DNA, the CDR3 is TGTGCCAGCAGTTACGGGACTGGAGATGAGCAGTTCTTC. The chain uses TRBV27 and TRBJ2-1; D may be TRBD2 (6 bases). Between the trimmed V and J ends, which lost 4 bases and 8 bases, there was a span of 12 bases. CDR3 length equals 13 residues. Germline CDR1 and CDR2: MNHEY and SMNVEV (reference sequence).

This clone has just one count. The V gene is TRBV6-1, the J gene TRBJ2-7; TRBD1 matches at 8 bases. Germline V gene sequence: CDR1 MNHNS, CDR2 SASEGT. The CDR3 totals 15 residues. After removal of 2 bases from V and 2 bases from J, the junction contained 5 bases not matched to a gene. The CDR3, as DNA: TGTGCCAGCAGTGAATTTGGGACAGGAGCCTACGAGCAGTACTTC. Translating it yields CASSEFGTGAYEQYF.

This clone has just one count. A junction end diverges from the germline sequence, so it may reflect a read error. V and J are TRBV7-7 and TRBJ2-2; D may be TRBD1 (6 bases). The CDR3 totals 14 residues. CDR1 and CDR2 (germline): SSHAT, FNYEAQ (reference sequence). As DNA, the CDR3 is TGTGCTAGCAGCTTACAGGGGAACACCGGGGAGCTGTTTTTT. Translating gives CASSLQGNTGELFF.

This rearrangement joins TRBV19 to TRBJ2-3; D may be TRBD2 (6 bases). V was trimmed by 6 bases and J by 2 bases, leaving 12 bases between them. The germline V gene encodes CDR1 LNHDA and CDR2 SQIVND (reference sequence). This CDR3 contains 14 residues. The CDR3 nucleotides are TGTGCCAGTAGAGCCGGGAGAGCCACAGATACGCAGTATTTT. Protein: CASRAGRATDTQYF. Full variable domain (rest looked up from reference TRBV19 and TRBJ2-3): DGGITQSPKYLFRKEGQNVTLSCEQNLNHDAMYWYRQDPGQGLRLIYYSQIVNDFQKGDIAEGYSVSREKKESFPLTVTSAQKNPTAFYLCASRAGRATDTQYFGPGTRLTVL.